The clone carrying this T cell receptor (beta chain) was counted between two and nine times. The time point is: newly diagnosed GD, antithyroid drugs for less than 3 months. Extracted RNA from PBMCs served as the source of the TCR library. With iRepertoire HTBI primers and Arm-PCR of CDR3 regions, TCR beta libraries were built. TCRdb processed the multiplex PCR reads anew with MiXCR; each CDR3 protein has one entry. The data show hundreds of thousands of distinct CDR3 sequences, roughly 15% seen once. The sample originates from a study of regulatory T cells in long-lasting Graves disease. There are 15 residues in the CDR3. After removal of 4 bases from V and 6 bases from J, the junction contained 11 bases not matched to a gene. Germline V lookup: CDR1 SGHRS, CDR2 YFSETQ. These data were also filed under a second study, of T cells in Graves' hyperthyroidism and ophthalmopathy.

This sequence joins TRBV5-1 and TRBJ2-7; 9 bases align to TRBD1. The sequencing here drew on peripheral blood mononuclear cells (PBMCs), taken at new diagnosis, from a patient treated with antithyroid drugs. This TCR was sampled from a woman in her twenties or thirties with Graves disease. The CDR3 sequence is CASSPGGTGKGEQYF. The CDR3 DNA reads TGCGCCAGCAGCCCTGGTGGGACAGGGAAAGGCGAGCAGTACTTC.